A single sample is the source of the 10 T cell receptor beta chains below, sequenced in a study of blood T cell repertoires in COVID-19. Method: immunoSEQ multiplex PCR; TCRdb's copy keeps in-frame clones and lacks some. In the table there are roughly 88,000 clones, about 90% of which are singletons. The sequenced material came from peripheral blood. The receptor source for this set is a woman aged 45-59 years in a cohort sampled during active COVID-19.

This sequence joins TRBV2 and TRBJ1-1; maybe TRBD1 (5 bases). From germline, CDR1 is SNHLY and CDR2 FYNNEI. The CDR3 covers 19 residues. The V and J ends lost 1 base and 3 bases respectively, with 24 bases between them. The CDR3 DNA reads TGTGCCAGCAGTGAAGTACCCCCGACCCGCAGGGCTACTGACACTGAAGCTTTCTTT. Its protein product is CASSEVPPTRRATDTEAFF. The variable domain in full, completed from reference TRBV2 and TRBJ1-1, reads EPEVTQTPSHQVTQMGQEVILRCVPISNHLYFYWYRQILGQKVEFLVSFYNNEISEKSEIFDDQFSVERPDGSNFTLKIRSTKLEDSAMYFCASSEVPPTRRATDTEAFFGQGTRLTVV.

The chain recombines TRBV5-1 with TRBJ2-3; 12 bases map to TRBD2. There are 14 residues in the CDR3. CDR1 and CDR2 from the germline V gene are SGHRS and YFSETQ. V gave up 9 bases and J gave up 4 bases; unmatched junction bases: 6. The CDR3 region is CATRLAGDADTQYF. The CDR3 nucleotides are TGCGCCACCAGACTAGCGGGGGACGCAGATACGCAGTATTTT.

The rearrangement uses TRBV19 and TRBJ2-3, with TRBD2 matching 12 bases. Germline assignment: CDR1 LNHDA and CDR2 SQIVND (reference sequence). Trimming removed 3 bases from V and 5 bases from J; junction bases left unmatched: 9. The CDR3 is 17 amino acids. This chain's CDR3 is CASSMRRATSGRDTQYF. DNA of the CDR3: TGTGCCAGTAGTATGAGAAGGGCGACTAGCGGGAGAGATACGCAGTATTTT.

The chain combines TRBV4-2 with TRBJ2-7, with 8 positions matching TRBD2. Germline V gene sequence: CDR1 LGHNA, CDR2 YNFKEQ. Trimming cost V 0 bases and J 3 bases; bases outside gene matches: 10. CDR3 length equals 17 residues. Here the CDR3 DNA reads TGTGCCAGCAGCCAAGATTCAGGAGGCGGGGGGCTCTACGAGCAGTACTTC. Protein sequence: CASSQDSGGGGLYEQYF.

The chain uses TRBV19 and TRBJ2-7; D is possibly TRBD1 (5 bases). With 2 bases removed from V and 7 bases from J, the gap between germline ends came to 9 bases. The CDR3 is 12 amino acids. From germline, CDR1 is LNHDA and CDR2 SQIVND (reference sequence). CDR3 amino acids: CASSISGQEQYF. Written as DNA, the CDR3 is TGTGCCAGTAGTATATCAGGGCAAGAGCAGTACTTC.

This chain connects TRBV12-5 to TRBJ2-1; the match to TRBD2 covers 12 bases. Germline CDR1 is LGHNT and CDR2 is FRNRAP. The trim removed 5 bases at V and 7 bases at J, leaving 21 bases unmatched. The CDR3 totals 20 residues. As DNA, the CDR3 is TGTGCTAGTGGTGAACCCCGCAGGGTAACTTTGACTAGCGGGGGAAATGAGCAGTTCTTC. Its protein is CASGEPRRVTLTSGGNEQFF.

The chain links TRBV10-2 to TRBJ2-1, with a possible D match to TRBD1 (5 bases). V was trimmed by 3 bases and J by 6 bases, leaving 12 bases between them. CDR1 is WSHSY and CDR2 is SAAADI in the germline V gene. The CDR3 is 14 amino acids. Written as DNA, the CDR3 is TGCGCCAGCAGTGACCCTCGCAGGGCCAATGAGCAGTTCTTC. It codes for CASSDPRRANEQFF.

The chain links TRBV6-5 to TRBJ1-5; 7 nucleotides align to TRBD1. Trimming at V came to 2 bases and at J to 0 bases, leaving 1 base not matched to a gene. The germline V gene encodes CDR1 MNHEY and CDR2 SVGAGI. The CDR3 has 15 amino acids. CDR3 nucleotide sequence: TGTGCCAGCAGTTACAACAGGGGTAGCAATCAGCCCCAGCATTTT. Residues: CASSYNRGSNQPQHF.

The chain recombines TRBV4-1 with TRBJ2-7; tentatively, D is TRBD2 (6 bases). Between the trimmed V and J ends, which lost 1 base and 0 bases, there was a span of 10 bases. Germline V gene lookup returns CDR1 MGHRA and CDR2 YSYEKL. This CDR3 comprises 15 residues. CDR3 DNA: TGCGCCAGCAGCCAAGTTGGGGGGACCTCCTACGAGCAGTACTTC. Translating gives CASSQVGGTSYEQYF.

CDR3 DNA sequence: TGTGCCAGCAAGGAGACAGGGCCTGGCGAGCAGTACTTC. This codes for CASKETGPGEQYF. The rearrangement uses TRBV7-8 and TRBJ2-7, with 7 bases that match TRBD1. Germline V gene sequence: CDR1 SGHVS, CDR2 FQNEAQ. Trimming cost V 7 bases and J 6 bases; bases outside gene matches: 9. CDR3 length: 13 amino acids.